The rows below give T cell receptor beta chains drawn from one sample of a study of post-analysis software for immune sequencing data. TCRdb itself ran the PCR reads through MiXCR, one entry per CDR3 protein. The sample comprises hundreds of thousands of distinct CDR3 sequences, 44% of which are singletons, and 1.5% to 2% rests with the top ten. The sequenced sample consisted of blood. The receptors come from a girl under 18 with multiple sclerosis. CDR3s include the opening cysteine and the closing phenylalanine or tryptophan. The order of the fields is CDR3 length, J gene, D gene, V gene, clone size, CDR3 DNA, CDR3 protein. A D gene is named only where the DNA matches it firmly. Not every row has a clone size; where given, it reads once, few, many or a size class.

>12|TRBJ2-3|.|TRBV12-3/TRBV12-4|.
TGTGCCAGCAGTTTTGGGACTCTACGCGAGTATTTT
CASSFGTLREYF
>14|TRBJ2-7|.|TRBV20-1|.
TGCAGTGCCACAGCGAGACTAAATAACTACGAGCAGTACTTC
CSATARLNNYEQYF
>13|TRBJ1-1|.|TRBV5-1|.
TGCGCCAGCAGCTTGGCCATCAGGCATGAAGCTTTCTTT
CASSLAIRHEAFF
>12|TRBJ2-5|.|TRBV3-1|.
TGTGCCAGCAGCACGCCTCGGGAGACCCAGTACTTC
CASSTPRETQYF
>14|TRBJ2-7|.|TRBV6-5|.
TGTGCCAGCAGTTACAGCCTAGCTGCTTACGAGCAGTACTTC
CASSYSLAAYEQYF
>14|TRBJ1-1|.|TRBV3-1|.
TGTGCCAGCAGCCAAGTCGGGCTGAGCACTGAAGCTTTCTTT
CASSQVGLSTEAFF
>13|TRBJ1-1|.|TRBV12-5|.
TGTGCTAGTGGTTTGGGGGGGAACACTGAAGCTTTCTTT
CASGLGGNTEAFF
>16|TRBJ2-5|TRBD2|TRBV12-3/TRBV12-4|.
TGTGCCAGCAGTTTAGTCTCCAAGCGGGGTTCGGAGACCCAGTACTTC
CASSLVSKRGSETQYF
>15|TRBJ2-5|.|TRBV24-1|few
TGTGCCACCAGTGATTTGGGACAGTTGGGAGAGACCCAGTACTTC
CATSDLGQLGETQYF
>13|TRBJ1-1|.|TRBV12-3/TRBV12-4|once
TGTGCCAGCAGTTTTTCCCTGACCGGTGAAGCTTTCTTT
CASSFSLTGEAFF
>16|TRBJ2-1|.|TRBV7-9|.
TGTGCCAGCAGACCTGGGGGAGAAATGCCATACAATGAGCAGTTCTTC
CASRPGGEMPYNEQFF
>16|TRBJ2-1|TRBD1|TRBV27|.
TGTGCCAGCAGTTTTCGCCGGGACAGGGGGCACAATGAGCAGTTCTTC
CASSFRRDRGHNEQFF
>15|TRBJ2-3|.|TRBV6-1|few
TGTGCCAGCAGTGAAGCTCTAGGGAACACAGATACGCAGTATTTT
CASSEALGNTDTQYF
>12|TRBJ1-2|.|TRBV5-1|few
TGCGCGAGCGGTTATGCAGGGCGCGGCTACACCTTC
CASGYAGRGYTF
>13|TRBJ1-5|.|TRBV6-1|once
TGTGCCAGCAGCGAACAGGGAGTCGACCCCCAGCATTTT
CASSEQGVDPQHF
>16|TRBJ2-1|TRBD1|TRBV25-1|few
TGTGCCAGTCAAACAGGGGCCTACTACCCCTACAATGAGCAGTTCTTC
CASQTGAYYPYNEQFF
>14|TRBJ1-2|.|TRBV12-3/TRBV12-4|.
TGTGCCAGCAGTTCACGACAGGACTTAAATGGCTACACCTTC
CASSSRQDLNGYTF
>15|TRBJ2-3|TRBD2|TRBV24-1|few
TGTGCCACCAGTGATCTCGGGACTAGCGGGAATGCGCAGTATTTT
CATSDLGTSGNAQYF
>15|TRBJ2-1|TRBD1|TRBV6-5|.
TGTGCCAGCAGAACAACAGGGGTGTCGTACAATGAGCGGTTCTTC
CASRTTGVSYNERFF
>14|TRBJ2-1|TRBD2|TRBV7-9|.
TGTGCCAGCAGCTTAGATCCACTAGCGGGTGAGCAGTTCTTC
CASSLDPLAGEQFF
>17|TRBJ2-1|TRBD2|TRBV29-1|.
TGCAGCGCCCGCTCGACTAGCGGGAGTTTTCGGTACAATGAGCAGTTCTTC
CSARSTSGSFRYNEQFF
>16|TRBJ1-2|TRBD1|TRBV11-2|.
TGTGCCAGCAGCAAAGCCGTGCAGGGGGCTAACTATGGCTACACCTTC
CASSKAVQGANYGYTF
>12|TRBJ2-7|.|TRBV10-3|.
TGTGCCATCTCGTCATACGGCTACGAGCAGTACTTC
CAISSYGYEQYF
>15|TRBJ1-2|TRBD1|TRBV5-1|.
TGCGCCAGCAGCACCGGGCAGGGGGCGGAGGATGGCTACACCTTC
CASSTGQGAEDGYTF
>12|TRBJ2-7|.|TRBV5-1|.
TGCGCCAGCAGCTCGGCTACATGGGAGCAGTACTTC
CASSSATWEQYF
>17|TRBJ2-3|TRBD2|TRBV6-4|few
TGTGCCAGCAGTCCCGGGACTAGCGGGGGGGCTACAGATACGCAGTATTTT
CASSPGTSGGATDTQYF
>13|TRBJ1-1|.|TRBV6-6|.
TGTGCCAGCAGTTACTCCAGGGAGCCTGAAGCTTTCTTT
CASSYSREPEAFF
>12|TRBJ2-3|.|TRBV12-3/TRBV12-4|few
TGTGCCAGCACTCTTGACACAGATACGCAGTATTTT
CASTLDTDTQYF
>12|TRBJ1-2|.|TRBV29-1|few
TGCAGCGTTGCCTCGACCCAGCATGGCTACACCTTC
CSVASTQHGYTF
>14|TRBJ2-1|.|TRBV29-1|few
TGCAGCGTTGAGGCACTAACCAGGAGAAATGAGCAGTTCTTC
CSVEALTRRNEQFF
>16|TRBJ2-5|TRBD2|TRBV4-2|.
TGTGCCAGCAGCCACCTCAGCGGGGGGGCGGAGGAGACCCAGTACTTC
CASSHLSGGAEETQYF
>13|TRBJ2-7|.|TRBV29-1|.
TGCAGCGTGAAAGGGGACGTCGCCTACGAGCAGTACTTC
CSVKGDVAYEQYF
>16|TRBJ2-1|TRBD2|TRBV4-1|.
TGCGCCAGCAGCCACATAGCGGGAGCTCCCGGGAATGAGCAGTTCTTC
CASSHIAGAPGNEQFF
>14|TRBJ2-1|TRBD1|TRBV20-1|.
TGCAGTGCCAGCTTCGGGACAGACAACAATGAGCAGTTCTTC
CSASFGTDNNEQFF
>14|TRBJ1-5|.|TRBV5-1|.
TGCGCCAGCAGCTTGGGACTGCCTAATCAGCCCCAGCATTTT
CASSLGLPNQPQHF
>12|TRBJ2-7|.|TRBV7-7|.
TGTGCTACTGACCAGGGTTACAATGAGCAGTACTTC
CATDQGYNEQYF
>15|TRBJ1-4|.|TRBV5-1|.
TGCGCCAGCAGCTTGGGAGCAGGGAGTAATGAAAAACTGTTTTTT
CASSLGAGSNEKLFF
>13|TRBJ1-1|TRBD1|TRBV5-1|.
TGCGCCAGCAGCTCGGGACAGGGGGCTGAAGCTTTCTTT
CASSSGQGAEAFF
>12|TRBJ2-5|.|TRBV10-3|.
TGTGCCATCAGGACAGATAAGAGAACCCAGTACTTC
CAIRTDKRTQYF
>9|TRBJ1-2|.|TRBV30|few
TGTGCCTCAGATATTGGCTACACCTTC
CASDIGYTF
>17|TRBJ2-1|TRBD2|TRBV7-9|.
TGTGCCAGCATCCAAACCTCGGGGCTAGCGGGCTACAATGAGCAGTTCTTC
CASIQTSGLAGYNEQFF
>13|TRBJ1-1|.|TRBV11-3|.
TGTGCCAGCAGCTCCCAATCGAACACTGAAGCTTTCTTT
CASSSQSNTEAFF
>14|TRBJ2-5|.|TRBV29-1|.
TGCAGCGTTGGATTAGCAGGGGCATCCGAGACCCAGTACTTC
CSVGLAGASETQYF
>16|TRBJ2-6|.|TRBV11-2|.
TGTGCCAGCAACTTGACAGCTAACTCTGGGGCCAACGTCCTGACTTTC
CASNLTANSGANVLTF
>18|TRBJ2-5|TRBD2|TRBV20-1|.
TGCAGTGCTAGAGCCCCGGGACTAACCGAAATTGTGCAAGAGACCCAGTACTTC
CSARAPGLTEIVQETQYF
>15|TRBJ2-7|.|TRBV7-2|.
TGTGCCAGCAGCTGGCAGCGGGACAACTCCTACGAGCAGTACTTC
CASSWQRDNSYEQYF
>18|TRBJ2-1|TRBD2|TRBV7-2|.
TGTGCCAGCAGCTTAGAATCTGTAGCGGGGGACTCTCGGGATGGGCAGTTCTTC
CASSLESVAGDSRDGQFF
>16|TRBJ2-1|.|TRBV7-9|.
TGTGCCAGCAGCTTAGCGCAGAGACAGTCCTACAATGAGCAGTTCTTC
CASSLAQRQSYNEQFF
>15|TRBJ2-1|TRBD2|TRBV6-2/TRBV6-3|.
TGTGCCAGCACCCCGGGACTAGCGGGAGTTGATGAGCAGTTCTTC
CASTPGLAGVDEQFF
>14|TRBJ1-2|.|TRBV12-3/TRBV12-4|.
TGTGCCAGCAGTCAGGGAGGCAGGAAGGGTGGCTACACCTTC
CASSQGGRKGGYTF
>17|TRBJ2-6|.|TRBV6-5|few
TGTGCCAGCAGTTACTCGGGGGTAACCTCTGGGGCCAACGTCCTGACTTTC
CASSYSGVTSGANVLTF
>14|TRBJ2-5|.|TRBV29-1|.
TGCGGCGTTGAAGGCCGGGGAACCAAAGAGACCCAGTACTTC
CGVEGRGTKETQYF
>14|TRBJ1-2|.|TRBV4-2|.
TGTGCCAGCACCCCGGGAGGACCTAACTATGGCTACACCTTC
CASTPGGPNYGYTF
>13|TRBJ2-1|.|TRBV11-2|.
TGTGCCAGCAGCTTAGTCCAGGGCTCATGGCAGTTCTTC
CASSLVQGSWQFF
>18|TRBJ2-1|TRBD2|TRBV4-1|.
TGCGCCAGCAGCCAAGCTTCTATCGGACTAGCGGTAATCAATGAGCAGTTCTTC
CASSQASIGLAVINEQFF